These 3 T cell receptor beta chains share one sample of origin, sequenced in a study of OX40 agonist ivuxolimab in advanced cancers. To prepare the library, the immunoSEQ multiplex PCR assay was applied. Held by TCRdb, this immuneACCESS table contains in-frame sequences only and omits some clones. Under half of the omission traces to an unresolved V gene where checked; the cause of the rest is unknown. The sample includes about 33,000 clones, with about 88% observed a single time. Less than 5% of the sample is held by the ten biggest clonotypes. The material was CD4+ or CD8+ T cells sorted from blood, obtained in a trial of the OX40 agonist ivuxolimab. These receptors were obtained from an adult with an advanced solid tumor such as melanoma, head and neck, liver or kidney cancer.

The genes are TRBV6-5 and TRBJ2-7, with 9 positions matching TRBD1. Unmatched junction bases numbered 8, after V lost 6 bases and J lost 5 bases. The CDR3 consists of 14 residues. The germline gives CDR1 MNHEY, CDR2 SVGAGI. The CDR3 loop reads CASRSDRGIHEQYF. The CDR3 region has the DNA TGTGCCAGCAGATCTGACAGGGGGATCCACGAGCAGTACTTC.

The V gene is TRBV28, the J gene TRBJ1-1; a possible D gene is TRBD1 (6 bases). CDR1 is MDHEN, CDR2 SYDVKM, per germline. The CDR3 runs 13 residues. V lost 9 bases, J lost 0 bases, and 11 bases lay in between. Here the CDR3 DNA reads TGTGCCAGTTCGGGACATTTGAACACTGAAGCTTTCTTT. Translation gives CASSGHLNTEAFF.

V is TRBV27 and J is TRBJ1-2; no definite D call. The CDR3 is 15 residues long. Germline V gene lookup returns CDR1 MNHEY and CDR2 SMNVEV (reference sequence). V was pared by 6 bases and J by 4 bases, with 18 bases between. The CDR3 nucleotides read TGTGCCAGCAGCCTTAAAAAGGATTCGCTCTATGGCTACACCTTC. Its translation is CASSLKKDSLYGYTF.